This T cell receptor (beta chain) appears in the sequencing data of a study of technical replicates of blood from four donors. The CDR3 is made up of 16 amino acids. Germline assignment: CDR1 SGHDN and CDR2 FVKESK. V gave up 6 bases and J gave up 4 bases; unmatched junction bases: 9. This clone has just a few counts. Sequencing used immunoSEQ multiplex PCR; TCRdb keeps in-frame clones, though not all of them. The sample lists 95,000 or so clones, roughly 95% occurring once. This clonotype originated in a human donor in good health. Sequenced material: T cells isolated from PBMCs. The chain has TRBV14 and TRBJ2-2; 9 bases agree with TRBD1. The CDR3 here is CASRPSGTGTTGELFF. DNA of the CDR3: TGTGCCAGCAGACCTTCCGGGACAGGGACCACCGGGGAGCTGTTTTTT.